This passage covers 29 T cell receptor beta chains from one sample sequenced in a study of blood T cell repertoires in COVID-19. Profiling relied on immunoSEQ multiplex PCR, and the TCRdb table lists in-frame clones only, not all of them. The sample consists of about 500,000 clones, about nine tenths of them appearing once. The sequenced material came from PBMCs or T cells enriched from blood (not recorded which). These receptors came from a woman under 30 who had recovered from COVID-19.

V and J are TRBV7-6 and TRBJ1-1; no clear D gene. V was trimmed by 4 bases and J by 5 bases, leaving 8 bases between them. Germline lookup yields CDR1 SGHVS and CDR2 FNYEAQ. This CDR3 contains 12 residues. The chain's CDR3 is CASSSKPTEAFF. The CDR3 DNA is TGTGCCAGCAGCTCCAAGCCTACTGAAGCTTTCTTT.

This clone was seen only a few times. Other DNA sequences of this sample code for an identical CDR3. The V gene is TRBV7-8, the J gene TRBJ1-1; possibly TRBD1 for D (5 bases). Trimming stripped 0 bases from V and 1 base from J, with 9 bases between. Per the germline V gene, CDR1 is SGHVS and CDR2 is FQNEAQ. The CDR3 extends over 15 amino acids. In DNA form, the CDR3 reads TGTGCCAGCAGCTTAGCGAGAGGACAGAACACTGAAGCTTTCTTT. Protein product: CASSLARGQNTEAFF.

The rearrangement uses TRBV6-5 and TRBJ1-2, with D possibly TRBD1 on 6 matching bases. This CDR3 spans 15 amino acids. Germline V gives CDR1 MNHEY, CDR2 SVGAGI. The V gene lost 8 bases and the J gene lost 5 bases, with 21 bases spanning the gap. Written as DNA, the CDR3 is TGTGCCAGCCGAACGGCCGACAGGTTTCCGTATGGCTACACCTTC. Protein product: CASRTADRFPYGYTF.

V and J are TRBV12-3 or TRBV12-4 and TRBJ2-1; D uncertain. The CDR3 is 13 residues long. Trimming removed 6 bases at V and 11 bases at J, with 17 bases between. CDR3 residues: CASSPGELIQQFF. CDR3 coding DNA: TGTGCCAGCAGCCCCGGTGAATTGATCCAGCAGTTCTTC.

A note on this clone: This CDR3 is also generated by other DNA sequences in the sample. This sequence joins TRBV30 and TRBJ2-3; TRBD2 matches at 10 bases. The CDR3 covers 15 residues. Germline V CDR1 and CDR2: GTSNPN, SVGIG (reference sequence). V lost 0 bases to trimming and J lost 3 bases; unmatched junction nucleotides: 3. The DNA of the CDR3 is TGTGCCTGGAGTGTACAAGCGGGGGGGACAGATACGCAGTATTTT. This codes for CAWSVQAGGTDTQYF.

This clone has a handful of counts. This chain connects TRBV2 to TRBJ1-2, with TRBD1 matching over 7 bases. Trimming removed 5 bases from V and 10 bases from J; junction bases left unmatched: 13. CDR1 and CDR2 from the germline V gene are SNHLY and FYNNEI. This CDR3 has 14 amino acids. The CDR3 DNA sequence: TGTGCCAGCAGTAGGGGGGACAGCCGTTGGCTCTACACCTTC. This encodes CASSRGDSRWLYTF. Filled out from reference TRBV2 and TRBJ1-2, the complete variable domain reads EPEVTQTPSHQVTQMGQEVILRCVPISNHLYFYWYRQILGQKVEFLVSFYNNEISEKSEIFDDQFSVERPDGSNFTLKIRSTKLEDSAMYFCASSRGDSRWLYTFGSGTRLTVV.

The CDR3 loop is CASKQRGSSYEQYF. The DNA for the CDR3 is TGTGCCAGTAAGCAGCGGGGCAGCTCCTACGAGCAGTACTTC. The rearrangement joins TRBV19 to TRBJ2-7, with 7 bases fitting TRBD2. This CDR3 has 14 amino acids. In germline, CDR1 is LNHDA, CDR2 SQIVND (reference sequence). Trimming removed 7 bases from V and 0 bases from J; junction bases left unmatched: 6.

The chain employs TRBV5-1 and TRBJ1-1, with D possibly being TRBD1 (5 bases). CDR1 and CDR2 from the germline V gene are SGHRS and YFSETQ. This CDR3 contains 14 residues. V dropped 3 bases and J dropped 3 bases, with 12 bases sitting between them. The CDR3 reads CASSSERGYTEAFF. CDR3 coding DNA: TGCGCCAGCAGCTCCGAGCGGGGGTACACTGAAGCTTTCTTT.

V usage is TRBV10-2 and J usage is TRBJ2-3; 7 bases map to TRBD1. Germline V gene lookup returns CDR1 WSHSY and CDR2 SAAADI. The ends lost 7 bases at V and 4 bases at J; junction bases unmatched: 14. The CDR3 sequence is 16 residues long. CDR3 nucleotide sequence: TGCGCCAGCACCCCGGGATCCGGGACAGCACCAGATACGCAGTATTTT. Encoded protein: CASTPGSGTAPDTQYF.

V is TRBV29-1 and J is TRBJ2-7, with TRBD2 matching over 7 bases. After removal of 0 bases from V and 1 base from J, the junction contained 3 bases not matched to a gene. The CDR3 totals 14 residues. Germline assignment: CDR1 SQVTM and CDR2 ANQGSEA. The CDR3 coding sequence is TGCAGCGTTGAAGATCGGGGGGAATCCTACGAGCAGTACTTC. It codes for CSVEDRGESYEQYF.

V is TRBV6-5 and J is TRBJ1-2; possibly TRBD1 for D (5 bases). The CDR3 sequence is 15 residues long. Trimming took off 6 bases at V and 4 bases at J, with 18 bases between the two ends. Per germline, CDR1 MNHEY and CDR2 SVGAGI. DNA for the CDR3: TGTGCCAGCAGCCCCGGACACCAAGCGACCTATGGCTACACCTTC. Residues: CASSPGHQATYGYTF.

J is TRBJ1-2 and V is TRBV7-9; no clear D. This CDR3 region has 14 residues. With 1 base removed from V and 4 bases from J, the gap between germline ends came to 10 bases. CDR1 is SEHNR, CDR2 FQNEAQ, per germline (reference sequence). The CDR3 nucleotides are TGTGCCAGCAGCTTAGAATCCCCTTTCTATGGCTACACCTTC. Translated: CASSLESPFYGYTF.

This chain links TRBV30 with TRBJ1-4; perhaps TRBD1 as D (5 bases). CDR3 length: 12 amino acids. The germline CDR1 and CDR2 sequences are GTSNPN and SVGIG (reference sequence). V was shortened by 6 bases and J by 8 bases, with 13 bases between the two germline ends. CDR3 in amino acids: CACTGGTEKLFF. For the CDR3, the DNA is TGTGCCTGTACCGGGGGTACCGAAAAACTGTTTTTT.

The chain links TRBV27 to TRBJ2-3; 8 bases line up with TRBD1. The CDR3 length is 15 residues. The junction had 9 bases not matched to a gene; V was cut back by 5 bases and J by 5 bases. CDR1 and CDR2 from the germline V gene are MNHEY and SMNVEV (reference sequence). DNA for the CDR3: TGTGCCAGCAGTATCTTGGCAGGGGGCCAAGATACGCAGTATTTT. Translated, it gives CASSILAGGQDTQYF.

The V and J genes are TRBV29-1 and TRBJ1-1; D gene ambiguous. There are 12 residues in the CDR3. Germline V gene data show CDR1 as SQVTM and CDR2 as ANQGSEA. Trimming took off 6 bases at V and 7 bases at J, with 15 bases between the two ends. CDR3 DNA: TGCAGCGTAGAGGAGGGTCGGTATGAAGCTTTCTTT. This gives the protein CSVEEGRYEAFF. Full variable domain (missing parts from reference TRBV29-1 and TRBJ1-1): SAVISQKPSRDICQRGTSLTIQCQVDSQVTMMFWYRQQPGQSLTLIATANQGSEATYESGFVIDKFPISRPNLTFSTLTVSNMSPEDSSIYLCSVEEGRYEAFFGQGTRLTVV.

CDR3 region: CASRLARVRQPQHF. The CDR3 coding sequence is TGTGCAAGTCGCTTAGCGAGGGTACGGCAGCCCCAGCATTTT. The rearrangement links TRBV12-2 to TRBJ1-5. TRBV12-2 is tagged as a pseudogene. This CDR3 comprises 14 residues.

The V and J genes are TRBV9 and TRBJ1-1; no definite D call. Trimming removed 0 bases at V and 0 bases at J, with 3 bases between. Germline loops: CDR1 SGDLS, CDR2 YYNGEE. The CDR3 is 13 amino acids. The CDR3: CASSVAMNTEAFF. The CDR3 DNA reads TGTGCCAGCAGCGTAGCAATGAACACTGAAGCTTTCTTT.

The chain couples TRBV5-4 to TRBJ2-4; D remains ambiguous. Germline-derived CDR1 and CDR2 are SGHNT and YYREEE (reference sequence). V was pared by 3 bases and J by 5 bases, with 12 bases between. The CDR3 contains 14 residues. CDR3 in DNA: TGTGCCAGCAGCTCCAGCCGGGTCGAAAACATTCAGTACTTC. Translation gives CASSSSRVENIQYF.

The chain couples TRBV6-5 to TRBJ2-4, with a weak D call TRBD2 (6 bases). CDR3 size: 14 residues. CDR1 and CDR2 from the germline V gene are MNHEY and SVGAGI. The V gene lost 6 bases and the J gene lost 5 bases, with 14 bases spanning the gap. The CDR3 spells CASSQGRRENIQYF. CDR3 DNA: TGTGCCAGCAGCCAGGGACGGAGGGAAAACATTCAGTACTTC.

CDR3 in DNA: TGTGCCAGCACCTTGGGAGAGCAAGAGACCCAGTACTTC. This gives the protein CASTLGEQETQYF. The V gene is TRBV7-9, the J gene TRBJ2-5; possible D gene TRBD2, 5 bases. The germline V gene encodes CDR1 SEHNR and CDR2 FQNEAQ (reference sequence). The ends were cut back, 7 bases at V and 2 bases at J, with 11 bases in the middle. The CDR3 covers 13 residues.

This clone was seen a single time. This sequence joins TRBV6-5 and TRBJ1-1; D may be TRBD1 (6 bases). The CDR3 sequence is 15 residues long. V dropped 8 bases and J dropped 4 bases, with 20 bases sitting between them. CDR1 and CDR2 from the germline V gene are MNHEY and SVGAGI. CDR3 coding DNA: TGTGCCAGCGTCGAAGGGGGGGCAGAGATCACTGAAGCTTTCTTT. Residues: CASVEGGAEITEAFF.

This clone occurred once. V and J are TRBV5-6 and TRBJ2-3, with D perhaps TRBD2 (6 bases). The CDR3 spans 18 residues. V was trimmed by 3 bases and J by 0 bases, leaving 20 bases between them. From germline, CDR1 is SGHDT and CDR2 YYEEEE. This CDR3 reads CASSSVGRRGASTDTQYF. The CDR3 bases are TGTGCCAGCAGCTCCGTGGGAAGGCGGGGAGCTAGCACAGATACGCAGTATTTT.

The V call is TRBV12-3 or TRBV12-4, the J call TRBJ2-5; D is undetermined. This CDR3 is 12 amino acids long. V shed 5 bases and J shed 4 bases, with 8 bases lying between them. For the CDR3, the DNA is TGTGCCAGCAGTCCAACACGAGAGACCCAGTACTTC. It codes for CASSPTRETQYF.

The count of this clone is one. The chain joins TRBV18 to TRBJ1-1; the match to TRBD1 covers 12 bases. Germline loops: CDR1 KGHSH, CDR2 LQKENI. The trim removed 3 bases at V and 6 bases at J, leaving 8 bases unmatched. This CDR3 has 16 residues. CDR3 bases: TGTGCCAGCTCACCCTACGTCGGGACAGGGGGCTCTGAAGCTTTCTTT. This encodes CASSPYVGTGGSEAFF.

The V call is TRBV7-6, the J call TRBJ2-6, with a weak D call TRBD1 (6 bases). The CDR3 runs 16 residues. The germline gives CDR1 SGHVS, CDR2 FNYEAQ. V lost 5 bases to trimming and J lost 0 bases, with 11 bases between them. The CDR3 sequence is CASSHIQGSGANVLTF. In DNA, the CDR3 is TGTGCCAGCAGCCACATACAGGGCTCTGGGGCCAACGTCCTGACTTTC.

The CDR3 DNA is TGTGCCAGCAGCTTGGCGGCGGGGGAAACATACGAGCAGTACTTC. Translated, it gives CASSLAAGETYEQYF. The rearrangement links TRBV5-4 to TRBJ2-7, with 7 bases that match TRBD2. J lost 4 bases, V lost 0 bases, and 7 bases had no gene match. CDR3 length: 15 residues. The germline V gene encodes CDR1 SGHNT and CDR2 YYREEE (reference sequence). The whole variable domain, remainder taken from reference TRBV5-4 and TRBJ2-7, is ETGVTQSPTHLIKTRGQQVTLRCSSQSGHNTVSWYQQALGQGPQFIFQYYREEENGRGNFPPRFSGLQFPNYSSELNVNALELDDSALYLCASSLAAGETYEQYFGPGTRLTVT.

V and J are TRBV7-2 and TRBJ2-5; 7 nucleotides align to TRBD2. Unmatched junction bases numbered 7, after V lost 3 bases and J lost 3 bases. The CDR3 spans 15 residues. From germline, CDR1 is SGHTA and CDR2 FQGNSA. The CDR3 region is CASSFNGGGKETQYF. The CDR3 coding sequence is TGTGCCAGCAGCTTCAACGGGGGAGGGAAAGAGACCCAGTACTTC.

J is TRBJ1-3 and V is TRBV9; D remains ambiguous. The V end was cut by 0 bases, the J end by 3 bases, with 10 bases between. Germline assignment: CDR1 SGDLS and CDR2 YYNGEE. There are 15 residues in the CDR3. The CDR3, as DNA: TGTGCCAGCAGCGTAGAACCCGGGTTTGGAAACACCATATATTTT. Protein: CASSVEPGFGNTIYF.

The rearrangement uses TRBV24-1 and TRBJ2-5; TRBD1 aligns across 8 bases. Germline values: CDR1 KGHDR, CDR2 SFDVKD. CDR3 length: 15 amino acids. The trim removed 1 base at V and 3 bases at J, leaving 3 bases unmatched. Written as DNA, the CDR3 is TGTGCCACCAGTGATTTAAAGACAGGGGAAGAGACCCAGTACTTC. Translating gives CATSDLKTGEETQYF.